This T cell receptor (beta chain) was found in a study of cytomegalovirus exposure and HLA in healthy donors. Comment on this clone: Its antigen is unidentified.

Study conclusions and caveats: Among TCR beta chains, those listed as cytomegalovirus-associated numbered over 150.

CDR1 is SGHVS and CDR2 is FQNEAQ in the germline V gene. The ends lost 0 bases at V and 5 bases at J; junction bases unmatched: 13. CDR3 length: 17 amino acids. Measured with immunoSEQ multiplex PCR; TCRdb has only the in-frame clones, and not every one. The repertoire holds tens of thousands of clones, with approximately 90% as singletons. The chain links TRBV7-8 to TRBJ2-7; 7 bases agree with TRBD2. This TCR derives from a man aged 30-40 years in good health and CMV-seronegative. Sequencing input: PBMCs. The CDR3 reads CASSLALWTRESNEQYF. In nucleotides, the CDR3 is TGTGCCAGCAGCTTAGCCCTCTGGACGCGGGAGTCGAACGAGCAGTACTTC.